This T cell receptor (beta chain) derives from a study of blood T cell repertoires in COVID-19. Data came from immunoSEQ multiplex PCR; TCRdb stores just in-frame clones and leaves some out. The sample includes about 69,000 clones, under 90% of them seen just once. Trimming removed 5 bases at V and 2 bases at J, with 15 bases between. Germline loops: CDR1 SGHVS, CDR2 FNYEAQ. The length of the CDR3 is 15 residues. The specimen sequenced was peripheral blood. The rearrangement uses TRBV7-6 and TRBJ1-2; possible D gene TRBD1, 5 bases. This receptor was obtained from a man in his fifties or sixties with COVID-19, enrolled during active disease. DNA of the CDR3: TGTGCCAGCAGCCCGGGGCGGGGAGTAAACTATGGCTACACCTTC. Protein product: CASSPGRGVNYGYTF.